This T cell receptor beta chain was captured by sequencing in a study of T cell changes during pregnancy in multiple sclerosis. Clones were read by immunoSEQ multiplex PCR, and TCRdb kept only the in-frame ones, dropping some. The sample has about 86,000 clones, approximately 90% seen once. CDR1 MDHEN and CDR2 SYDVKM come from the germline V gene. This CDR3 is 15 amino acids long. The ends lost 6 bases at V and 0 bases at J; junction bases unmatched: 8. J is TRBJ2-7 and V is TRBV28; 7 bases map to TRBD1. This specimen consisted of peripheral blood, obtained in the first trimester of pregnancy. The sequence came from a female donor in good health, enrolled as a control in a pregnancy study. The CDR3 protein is CASRPDRSTSYEQYF. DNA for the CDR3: TGTGCCAGCAGGCCGGACAGGAGCACCTCCTACGAGCAGTACTTC.